This TCR beta chain was obtained from a study of cytomegalovirus exposure and HLA in healthy donors. Use of 60 Vbeta and 13 Jbeta primers characterized the PCR. Repertoires were generated with immunoSEQ multiplex PCR, while TCRdb's copy carries only in-frame clones and drops some. The data hold about 240,000 clones, with over 70% observed a single time. As for this clone: No antigen is known for it.

The CDR3 runs 18 residues. The V gene end was trimmed by 0 bases and the J gene end by 4 bases; junction bases not matched to a gene: 9. The germline gives CDR1 SGHDT, CDR2 YYEEEE. Whole-study results and caveats: In vitro, three CMV-associated chains proved specific for CMV antigens. The records held CMV serostatus as the only immune exposure information. Analysis was carried out at a later point, and it linked a missense DCLRE1C variant to TCR beta V- and J-gene trimming.

The clonotype comes from a woman in her sixties in good health and CMV-seropositive. The material sequenced was PBMCs. V gene TRBV5-6 combines with J gene TRBJ2-1; 11 positions match TRBD2. CDR3 in DNA: TGTGCCAGCAGCTTGGGGGAGGAGGGGACTAGCGGATACAATGAGCAGTTCTTC. This sequence encodes CASSLGEEGTSGYNEQFF.